Below are 6 T cell receptor beta chains sequenced from a single sample in a study of T-cell reconstitution after alpha-beta-depleted transplantation in children. Unique molecular identifiers were built into the TCRbeta library. A single record per CDR3 protein comes from TCRdb applying MiXCR to the PCR reads. Here the sample spans 400,000 to 500,000 distinct CDR3 sequences, approximately 11% being singletons. Material: PBMCs from the stem cell graft donor, obtained from the stem cell graft. The receptors were sampled from a human donor who donated a stem cell graft to a child with acute myeloid leukemia.

In its sample, this clonotype was seen a few times. This chain uses TRBV30 with TRBJ2-3; TRBD2 might be the D (6 bases). V was clipped by 7 bases and J by 7 bases, with 15 bases between them. This CDR3 region has 12 residues. CDR1 and CDR2 from the germline V gene are GTSNPN and SVGIG (reference sequence). The CDR3 region has the DNA TGTGCCTTGCCGGGGGATACAAATACGCAGTATTTT. Residues: CALPGDTNTQYF. The variable domain in full, completed from reference TRBV30 and TRBJ2-3, reads SQTIHQWPATLVQPVGSPLSLECTVEGTSNPNLYWYRQAAGRGLQLLFYSVGIGQISSEVPQNLSASRPQDRQFILSSKKLLLSDSGFYLCALPGDTNTQYFGPGTRLTVL.

The chain links TRBV9 to TRBJ1-1; the match to TRBD1 covers 11 bases. Per germline, CDR1 SGDLS and CDR2 YYNGEE. The CDR3 loop spans 19 amino acids. J was trimmed by 0 bases and V by 0 bases; bases with no gene match: 10. In DNA form, the CDR3 reads TGTGCCAGCAGCGTAGGTCCCCGGACAGGGGGCGGGATGAACACTGAAGCTTTCTTT. The encoded protein is CASSVGPRTGGGMNTEAFF.

This clonotype was detected a few times. A read error is possible here, since a much larger clone lies one base away. CDR3 region: CASSSDIYGYTF. Written as DNA, the CDR3 is TGTGCCAGCAGCTCAGACATCTATGGCTACACCTTC. V gene TRBV7-9 combines with J gene TRBJ1-2; D ambiguous. Germline CDR1 and CDR2: SEHNR and FQNEAQ (reference sequence). V was pared by 4 bases and J by 4 bases, with 7 bases between. The CDR3 loop spans 12 amino acids.

This clonotype was seen many times. The V call is TRBV5-1, the J call TRBJ1-4; tentative D call: TRBD1 (5 bases). Trimming shortened V by 3 bases and J by 1 base, and 7 bases separated the two germline ends. The CDR3 extends over 14 amino acids. Germline V gives CDR1 SGHRS, CDR2 YFSETQ. DNA for the CDR3: TGCGCCAGCAGCTCCCAGGGAACTAATGAAAAACTGTTTTTT. Its translation is CASSSQGTNEKLFF.

V is TRBV20-1 and J is TRBJ1-1; D ambiguous. The CDR3 contains 13 residues. V lost 0 bases and J lost 1, with 6 bases in between. The germline V gene has CDR1 DFQATT and CDR2 SNEGSKA (reference sequence). CDR3 protein: CSARDLRNTEAFF. CDR3 bases: TGCAGTGCTAGAGATCTGCGGAACACTGAAGCTTTCTTT.

The rearrangement uses TRBV11-2 and TRBJ1-2; no reliable D call. CDR1 and CDR2 from the germline V gene are SGHAT and FQNNGV. Trimming shortened V by 8 bases and J by 4 bases, and 17 bases separated the two germline ends. CDR3 size: 14 residues. The CDR3: CASGREPGAYGYTF. CDR3 nucleotide sequence: TGTGCCAGCGGCCGGGAACCCGGCGCCTATGGCTACACCTTC.